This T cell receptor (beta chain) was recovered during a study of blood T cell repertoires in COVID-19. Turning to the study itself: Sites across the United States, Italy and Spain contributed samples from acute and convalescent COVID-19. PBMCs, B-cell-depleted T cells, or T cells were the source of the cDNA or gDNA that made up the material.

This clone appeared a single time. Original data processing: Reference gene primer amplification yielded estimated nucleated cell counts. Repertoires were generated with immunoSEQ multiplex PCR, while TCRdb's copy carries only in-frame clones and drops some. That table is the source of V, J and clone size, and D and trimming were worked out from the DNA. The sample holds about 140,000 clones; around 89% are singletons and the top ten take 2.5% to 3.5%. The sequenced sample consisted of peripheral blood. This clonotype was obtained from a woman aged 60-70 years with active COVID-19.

CDR3 region: CASSDRDRSTDTQYF. CDR3 nucleotide sequence: TGCGCCAGCAGCGACCGGGACAGGAGCACAGATACGCAGTATTTT. The rearrangement links TRBV4-3 to TRBJ2-3, with 8 bases matching TRBD1. V lost 5 bases, J lost 0 bases, and 4 bases stayed unmatched. This CDR3 has 15 amino acids. Germline V gene data show CDR1 as LGHNA and CDR2 as YSLEER.